This entry lists 13 T cell receptor beta chains sequenced from one sample in a study of blood T cell repertoires in COVID-19. Here immunoSEQ multiplex PCR was the method, and the copy in TCRdb shows in-frame clones only, minus some. The sample has roughly 230,000 clones, under 90% seen once. Input material: peripheral blood. The receptors were sampled from a woman of 80 years or more with COVID-19, enrolled during active disease.

This clone was recorded a few times. This chain joins TRBV2 and TRBJ1-6; possible D gene TRBD1, 6 bases. Germline CDR1 is SNHLY and CDR2 is FYNNEI. V lost 4 bases and J 7 bases, leaving 11 bases between the germline ends. CDR3 size: 14 residues. In nucleotides, the CDR3 is TGTGCCAGCAGTGTCACCAGGGGCAATTCACCCCTCCACTTT. Protein: CASSVTRGNSPLHF.

V is TRBV5-4 and J is TRBJ2-5; 7 bases line up with TRBD1. The CDR3 is made up of 14 amino acids. With 9 bases clipped from V and 2 bases from J, the junction kept 10 bases outside the gene matches. The germline V gene has CDR1 SGHNT and CDR2 YYREEE (reference sequence). CDR3: CATQTGRQQETQYF. The DNA of the CDR3 is TGTGCCACCCAGACAGGGCGCCAACAAGAGACCCAGTACTTC.

This rearrangement joins TRBV28 to TRBJ1-2; possible D gene TRBD1, 5 bases. The V and J ends lost 5 bases and 4 bases respectively, with 17 bases between them. The CDR3 consists of 15 residues. Germline CDR1 is MDHEN and CDR2 is SYDVKM. The CDR3 region is CASSRGGGNSYGYTF. The CDR3 nucleotides read TGTGCCAGCAGTAGAGGCGGGGGAAATAGCTATGGCTACACCTTC.

This chain uses TRBV19 with TRBJ2-5; 12 bases line up with TRBD2. Germline values: CDR1 LNHDA, CDR2 SQIVND (reference sequence). This CDR3 is 15 amino acids long. The V segment lost 5 bases and the J segment 5 bases; nucleotides outside the gene matches: 6. In DNA, the CDR3 is TGTGCCAGTAGTCCTAGCGGGGGGGCGTCCGAGACCCAGTACTTC. It yields the protein CASSPSGGASETQYF. Looking up the rest from reference TRBV19 and TRBJ2-5 gives the full variable domain: DGGITQSPKYLFRKEGQNVTLSCEQNLNHDAMYWYRQDPGQGLRLIYYSQIVNDFQKGDIAEGYSVSREKKESFPLTVTSAQKNPTAFYLCASSPSGGASETQYFGPGTRLLVL.

The J gene is TRBJ1-1, the V gene TRBV7-9, with a weak D call TRBD1 (5 bases). This CDR3 region has 12 residues. Germline V gene lookup returns CDR1 SEHNR and CDR2 FQNEAQ (reference sequence). Trimming left V 5 bases short and J 6 bases short, with 10 bases between. CDR3 sequence reads: CASSPTVPEAFF. The DNA of the CDR3 is TGTGCCAGCAGCCCGACAGTCCCTGAAGCTTTCTTT. The full variable domain, its missing parts supplied by reference TRBV7-9 and TRBJ1-1, is DTGVSQNPRHKITKRGQNVTFRCDPISEHNRLYWYRQTLGQGPEFLTYFQNEAQLEKSRLLSDRFSAERPKGSFSTLEIQRTEQGDSAMYLCASSPTVPEAFFGQGTRLTVV.

This clone was detected only once. The chain uses TRBV29-1 and TRBJ2-1; 10 bases agree with TRBD2. The CDR3 loop spans 14 amino acids. V dropped 5 bases and J dropped 4; count of bases not matched to a gene: 5. Germline V gives CDR1 SQVTM, CDR2 ANQGSEA. The CDR3 region is CSVSTSGLYNEQFF. The CDR3 DNA follows: TGCAGCGTTTCGACTAGCGGGCTATACAATGAGCAGTTCTTC.

In nucleotides, the CDR3 is TGCGCCAGCCACGGGGGGGCCTTGTTAGCAGATACGCAGTATTTT. Translating it yields CASHGGALLADTQYF. V gene TRBV5-1 combines with J gene TRBJ2-3; the match to TRBD2 covers 8 bases. V lost 7 bases, J lost 4 bases, and 11 bases stayed unmatched. The germline CDR1 and CDR2 sequences are SGHRS and YFSETQ. The length of the CDR3 is 15 residues.

The chain combines TRBV18 with TRBJ1-5, with TRBD1 matching over 7 bases. Germline CDR1 and CDR2: KGHSH and LQKENI. V was pared by 2 bases and J by 7 bases, with 11 bases of the junction left unmatched. This CDR3 has 16 amino acids. The chain's CDR3 is CASSPLPAGGYQPQHF. CDR3 coding DNA: TGTGCCAGCTCACCATTACCGGCAGGGGGGTACCAGCCCCAGCATTTT.

CDR3 nucleotides: TGTGCCAGCAGCTTATCCCCGGACAGGGCCGCTGAAGCTTTCTTT. The encoded protein is CASSLSPDRAAEAFF. The chain combines TRBV7-9 with TRBJ1-1; 8 bases are a match to TRBD1. Germline V lookup: CDR1 SEHNR, CDR2 FQNEAQ (reference sequence). V was pared by 2 bases and J by 6 bases, with 8 bases of the junction left unmatched. CDR3 length: 15 amino acids.

The V call is TRBV24-1, the J call TRBJ1-5, with unresolved D. The CDR3 length is 13 residues. Trimming shortened V by 6 bases and J by 4 bases, and 9 bases separated the two germline ends. CDR1 and CDR2 (germline): KGHDR, SFDVKD. The CDR3 reads CATSTRGNQPQHF. DNA of the CDR3: TGTGCCACCAGTACCCGCGGAAATCAGCCCCAGCATTTT.

The chain carries TRBV28 and TRBJ2-3, with D maybe TRBD2 (5 bases). The germline V gene has CDR1 MDHEN and CDR2 SYDVKM. The CDR3 is 13 residues long. Trimming took off 7 bases at V and 3 bases at J, with 11 bases between the two ends. CDR3 region: CASTADETDTQYF. For the CDR3, the DNA is TGTGCCAGCACAGCGGACGAAACAGATACGCAGTATTTT.

The chain recombines TRBV28 with TRBJ1-5; a weak D match, TRBD1 (5 bases). The V end lost 7 bases, the J end lost 4 bases, and 20 bases lay between the germline ends. This CDR3 is 16 amino acids long. Germline CDR1 is MDHEN and CDR2 is SYDVKM. The CDR3 sequence: CASTSGAPHRNQPQHF. CDR3 sequence (DNA): TGTGCCAGCACCTCTGGGGCACCTCATAGGAATCAGCCCCAGCATTTT.

The chain has TRBV5-1 and TRBJ1-6; a weak D match, TRBD1 (5 bases). CDR3 length: 15 residues. V was shortened by 5 bases and J by 4 bases, with 13 bases between the two germline ends. Germline CDR1 SGHRS, CDR2 YFSETQ. The CDR3 DNA is TGCGCCAGCAGTTTCGCCCAGGGATATAATTCACCCCTCCACTTT. Residues: CASSFAQGYNSPLHF.